This TCR beta chain was documented in a study of cytomegalovirus exposure and HLA in healthy donors. Study outcomes and limitations: Serostatus for CMV was the only available immune exposure information.

PCR primers comprised 60 Vbeta and 13 Jbeta primers. Here immunoSEQ multiplex PCR was the method, and the copy in TCRdb shows in-frame clones only, minus some. Of approximately 84,000 clones in the sample, roughly 80% were seen once. The germline V gene encodes CDR1 MGHRA and CDR2 YSYEKL. CDR3 length: 13 amino acids. V gave up 1 base and J gave up 7 bases, with 11 bases separating them. Notes on this clone: What it recognizes is unknown.

The specimen sequenced was PBMCs. The receptor's source is a man aged 35 to 55 in good health and CMV-seronegative. This sequence joins TRBV4-1 and TRBJ2-7; no definite D call. CDR3: CASSQGSGREQYF. In DNA form, the CDR3 reads TGCGCCAGCAGCCAAGGGTCAGGTCGAGAGCAGTACTTC.